This T cell receptor (beta chain) was recorded in a study of blood T cell repertoires in COVID-19. Study-wide background: Samples of COVID-19 (acute and convalescent) were obtained from the United States, Italy and Spain. Nucleic acid was either cDNA or gDNA, and it came from T cells, B-cell-depleted T cells, or PBMCs.

Original methodology: Estimated nucleated cell counts came from reference gene primer amplification. Some clones are missing from TCRdb's copy, which holds only in-frame ones; the method was immunoSEQ multiplex PCR. That table furnishes V, J and clone size, whereas the DNA furnished D and trimming. The top ten hold under 8% of the sample, which has roughly 66,000 clones, around 82% seen once. This clonotype was obtained from a man aged 60-69 years with acute or convalescent COVID-19. Sequences were obtained from peripheral blood.

CDR3 protein: CASSLGPPGQGTDTQYF. The CDR3 DNA follows: TGTGCCAGCAGCTTAGGGCCCCCAGGGCAGGGCACAGATACGCAGTATTTT. V gene TRBV11-2 combines with J gene TRBJ2-3; D may be TRBD1 (5 bases). The CDR3 has 17 residues. Between the trimmed V and J ends, which lost 1 base and 1 base, there was a span of 15 bases. Germline loops: CDR1 SGHAT, CDR2 FQNNGV.